A single T cell receptor beta chain is shown here with its context. Its specificity is not known. The CDR3 has 16 residues. V was pared by 1 base and J by 0 bases, with 11 bases between. Germline values: CDR1 LNHDA, CDR2 SQIVND (reference sequence). The sample belongs to a study of a mutant IDH1 vaccine in newly diagnosed glioma. Noted time point: week 35, safety follow-up. Vaccination used 300 ug of mutant IDH1 20-mer peptide per dose, with topical imiquimod. The patients were given eight vaccinations, one each in weeks 1, 3, 5, 7, 11, 15, 19 and 23. Assay used: immunoSEQ multiplex PCR; TCRdb lists only in-frame clones, some missing. Altogether tens of thousands of clones are present, about 87% being singletons, with the ten largest covering approximately 2%. Study-level findings and limits: Immune responses induced by the vaccine were seen in 93.3% of patients, spanning multiple MHC alleles.

V is TRBV19 and J is TRBJ2-3; TRBD1 might be the D (6 bases). This specimen was PBMCs, taken from a glioma patient whose treatment included an IDH1 peptide vaccine. The clonotype was recovered from a man aged 30 to 39 with glioma. The CDR3 DNA follows: TGTGCCAGTAGTATAGGTGACAGGACTAGCACAGATACGCAGTATTTT. Translated, it gives CASSIGDRTSTDTQYF.